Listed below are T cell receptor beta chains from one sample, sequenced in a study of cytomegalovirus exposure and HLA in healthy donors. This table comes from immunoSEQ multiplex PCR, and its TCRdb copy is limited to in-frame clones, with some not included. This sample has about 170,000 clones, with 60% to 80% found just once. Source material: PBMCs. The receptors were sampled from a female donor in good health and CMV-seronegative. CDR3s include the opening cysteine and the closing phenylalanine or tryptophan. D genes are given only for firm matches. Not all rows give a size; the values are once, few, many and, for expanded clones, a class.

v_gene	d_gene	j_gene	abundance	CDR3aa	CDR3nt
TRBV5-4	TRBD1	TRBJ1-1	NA	CASSWGRTGGTEAFF	TGTGCCAGCAGCTGGGGGAGGACAGGGGGCACTGAAGCTTTCTTT
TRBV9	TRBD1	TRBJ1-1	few	CASSTSGTGDTEAFF	TGTGCCAGCAGCACTTCCGGGACAGGGGACACTGAAGCTTTCTTT
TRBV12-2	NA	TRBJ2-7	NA	CASRWRLAGWMIYEQYF	TGTGCAAGTCGCTGGAGACTAGCGGGCTGGATGATCTACGAGCAGTACTTC
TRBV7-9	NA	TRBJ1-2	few	CASTLRDYGYTF	TGTGCCAGCACGCTCAGGGACTATGGCTACACCTTC
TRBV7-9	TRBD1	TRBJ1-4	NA	CASSLNRGALNEKLFF	TGTGCCAGCAGCTTAAACAGGGGCGCTTTAAATGAAAAACTGTTTTTT
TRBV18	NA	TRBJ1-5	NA	CASSPDMTARWAQHF	TGTGCCAGCTCACCAGATATGACAGCCCGATGGGCCCAGCATTTT
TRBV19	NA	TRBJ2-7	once	CASSDSPYEQYF	TGTGCCAGTAGTGACAGCCCCTACGAGCAGTACTTC
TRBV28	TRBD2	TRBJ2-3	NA	CASSLASGRSTDTQYF	TGTGCCAGCAGTTTGGCTAGCGGGAGATCGACAGATACGCAGTATTTT
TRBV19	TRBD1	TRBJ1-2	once	CASSIGTGKNVRRGYTF	TGTGCCAGTAGTATCGGGACAGGGAAAAATGTAAGGCGTGGCTACACCTTC
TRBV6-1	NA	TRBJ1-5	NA	CASSVDTYSNQPQHF	TGTGCCAGCAGCGTCGACACCTATAGCAATCAGCCCCAGCATTTT
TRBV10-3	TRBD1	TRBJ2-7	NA	CGIALGQGSYEQYF	TGTGGCATCGCTCTGGGACAGGGGAGCTACGAGCAGTACTTC
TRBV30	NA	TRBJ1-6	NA	CAWSTGPPAIAPLHF	TGTGCCTGGAGTACAGGCCCACCCGCTATAGCACCCCTCCACTTT
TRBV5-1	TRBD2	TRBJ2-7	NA	CASSFGLAGGHYEQYF	TGCGCCAGCAGCTTTGGTCTAGCGGGAGGACACTACGAGCAGTACTTC
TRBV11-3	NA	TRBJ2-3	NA	CASSLGSEGTDTQYF	TGTGCCAGCAGCTTAGGGTCGGAGGGGACAGATACGCAGTATTTT
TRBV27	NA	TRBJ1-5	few	CASSLAQLYSNQPQHF	TGTGCCAGCAGTTTAGCACAGTTGTATAGCAATCAGCCCCAGCATTTT
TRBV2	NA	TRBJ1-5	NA	CASSDDRQDSNQPQHF	TGTGCCAGCAGTGACGACAGGCAGGATAGCAATCAGCCCCAGCATTTT
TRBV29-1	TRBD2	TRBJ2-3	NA	CSTGTSGGDTQYF	TGCAGCACCGGGACTAGCGGGGGAGATACGCAGTATTTT
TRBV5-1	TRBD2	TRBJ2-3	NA	CASSLFGTSGGTDTQYF	TGCGCCAGCAGCTTGTTCGGGACTAGCGGGGGCACAGATACGCAGTATTTT
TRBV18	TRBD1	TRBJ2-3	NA	CASLNGTGSGTDTQYF	TGTGCCAGCTTGAACGGGACAGGGTCGGGCACAGATACGCAGTATTTT
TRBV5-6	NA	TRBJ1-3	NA	CASSLWQSGNTIYF	TGTGCCAGCAGCTTGTGGCAATCTGGAAACACCATATATTTT
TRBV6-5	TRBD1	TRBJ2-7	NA	CASSYVTGSSYEQYF	TGTGCCAGCAGTTACGTGACAGGGAGCTCCTACGAGCAGTACTTC
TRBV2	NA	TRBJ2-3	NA	CASSPDSKTDTQYF	TGTGCCAGCAGTCCGGACAGTAAAACAGATACGCAGTATTTT
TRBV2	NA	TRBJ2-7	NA	CASSKGSYEQYF	TGTGCCAGCAGTAAAGGGTCCTACGAGCAGTACTTC
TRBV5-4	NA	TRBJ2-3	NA	CASSLMRGSTDTQYF	TGTGCCAGCAGCTTGATGCGGGGTAGCACAGATACGCAGTATTTT
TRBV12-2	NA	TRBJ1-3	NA	CASRPQGLSGNTIYF	TGTGCAAGTCGCCCACAGGGTCTCTCTGGAAACACCATATATTTT
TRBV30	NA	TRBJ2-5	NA	CAWSTGTSETQYF	TGTGCCTGGAGTACGGGGACTTCGGAGACCCAGTACTTC
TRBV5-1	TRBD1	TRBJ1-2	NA	CASSLAAGDSANYGYTF	TGCGCCAGCAGCTTGGCCGCCGGGGACAGTGCTAACTATGGCTACACCTTC
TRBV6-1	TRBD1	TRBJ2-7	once	CASSEELGQYYEQYF	TGTGCCAGCAGTGAAGAGTTGGGACAGTACTACGAGCAGTACTTC
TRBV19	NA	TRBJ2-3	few	CASSSTISTDTQYF	TGTGCCAGTAGTTCCACTATAAGCACAGATACGCAGTATTTT
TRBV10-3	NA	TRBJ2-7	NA	CAISENGQGDEQYF	TGTGCCATCAGTGAGAATGGGCAGGGCGACGAGCAGTACTTC
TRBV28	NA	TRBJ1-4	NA	CASSWGGKLFF	TGTGCCAGCAGTTGGGGGGGAAAACTGTTTTTT
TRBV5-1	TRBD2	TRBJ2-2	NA	CASRPTSGGTGELFF	TGCGCCAGCAGACCCACTAGCGGTGGAACCGGGGAGCTGTTTTTT
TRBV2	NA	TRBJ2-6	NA	CASQTVLGSGANVLTF	TGTGCCAGTCAGACAGTATTAGGGTCTGGGGCCAACGTCCTGACTTTC
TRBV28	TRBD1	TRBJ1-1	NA	CASSLGTGSRNTEAFF	TGTGCCAGCAGTTTAGGGACAGGGAGCCGGAACACTGAAGCTTTCTTT
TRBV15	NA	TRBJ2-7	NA	CATSRAAGQGTYFASGTYEQYF	TGTGCCACCAGCAGAGCGGCGGGACAGGGCACCTATTTCGCTAGCGGGACCTACGAGCAGTACTTC
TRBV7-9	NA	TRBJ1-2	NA	CSSSLGENYGYTF	TGTTCCAGCAGCTTAGGGGAGAACTATGGCTACACCTTC
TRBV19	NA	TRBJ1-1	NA	CASSIGNRGAFF	TGTGCCAGTAGTATTGGCAATCGAGGAGCTTTCTTT
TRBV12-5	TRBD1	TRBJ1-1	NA	CASGPPGQGSTEAFF	TGTGCTAGTGGACCCCCGGGACAGGGAAGCACTGAAGCTTTCTTT
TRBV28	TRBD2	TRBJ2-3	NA	CASSSGTSGRGTDTQYF	TGTGCCAGCAGTTCCGGGACTAGCGGGAGAGGCACAGATACGCAGTATTTT
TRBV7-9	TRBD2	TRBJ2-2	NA	CASGLIPSLAGGNGELFF	TGTGCCAGCGGCTTAATCCCTTCACTAGCGGGAGGAAACGGGGAGCTGTTTTTT
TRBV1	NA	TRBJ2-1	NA	CTSSQLGRLAWGNEQFF	TGCACCAGCAGCCAACTAGGTAGGCTAGCGTGGGGGAATGAGCAGTTCTTC
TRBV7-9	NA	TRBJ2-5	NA	CASSESGVTQYF	TGTGCCAGCAGCGAATCAGGGGTAACCCAGTACTTC
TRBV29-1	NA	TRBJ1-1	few	CSVQRGGNTEAFF	TGCAGCGTGCAAAGGGGGGGGAACACTGAAGCTTTCTTT
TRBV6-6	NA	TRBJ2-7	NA	CASSWDTGSYEQYF	TGTGCCAGCAGTTGGGACACGGGCTCCTACGAGCAGTACTTC
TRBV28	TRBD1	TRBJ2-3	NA	CASRGYRGSPDTQYF	TGTGCCAGCAGAGGGTACAGGGGTTCCCCAGATACGCAGTATTTT
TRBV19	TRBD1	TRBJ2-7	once	CASSIEDRSYEQYF	TGTGCCAGTAGTATAGAGGACAGGTCCTACGAGCAGTACTTC
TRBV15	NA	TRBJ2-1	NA	CATSRDRGGAYGDEQFF	TGTGCCACCAGCAGAGACCGGGGCGGGGCCTACGGTGATGAGCAGTTCTTC
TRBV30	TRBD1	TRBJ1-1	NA	CAWSVGQGDTEAFF	TGTGCCTGGAGTGTAGGGCAGGGGGACACTGAAGCTTTCTTT
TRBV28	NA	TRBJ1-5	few	CASSPSRQSNQPQHF	TGTGCCAGCAGTCCCAGTCGACAGAGCAATCAGCCCCAGCATTTT
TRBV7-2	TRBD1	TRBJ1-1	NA	CASSLAFGTGNTEAFF	TGTGCCAGCAGCTTAGCATTCGGGACAGGGAACACTGAAGCTTTCTTT
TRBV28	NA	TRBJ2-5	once	CASSLGGTQETQYF	TGTGCCAGCAGTTTGGGGGGAACACAAGAGACCCAGTACTTC
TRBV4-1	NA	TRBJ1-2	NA	CASSQGDTAGGYTF	TGCGCCAGCAGCCAAGGGGACACTGCGGGCGGCTACACCTTC
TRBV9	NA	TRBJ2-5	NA	CASSVEAVQETQYF	TGTGCCAGCAGCGTAGAAGCCGTGCAAGAGACCCAGTACTTC
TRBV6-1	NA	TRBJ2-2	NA	CASSAGTPLTGELFF	TGTGCCAGTTCCGCCGGGACACCACTCACCGGGGAGCTGTTTTTT
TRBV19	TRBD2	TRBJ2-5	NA	CASSRGGPETQYF	TGTGCCAGTAGTCGCGGGGGGCCAGAGACCCAGTACTTC
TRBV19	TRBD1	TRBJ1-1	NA	CASSIPPGGSRHAFF	TGTGCCAGTAGTATACCGCCAGGGGGTTCGAGGCACGCTTTCTTT
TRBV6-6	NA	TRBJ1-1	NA	CASSYSQGLVGTEAFF	TGTGCCAGCAGTTACTCCCAGGGGCTGGTTGGCACTGAAGCTTTCTTT
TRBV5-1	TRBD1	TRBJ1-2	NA	CASSYLVTGNNYGYTF	TGCGCCAGCAGCTATTTGGTGACAGGGAATAACTATGGCTACACCTTC